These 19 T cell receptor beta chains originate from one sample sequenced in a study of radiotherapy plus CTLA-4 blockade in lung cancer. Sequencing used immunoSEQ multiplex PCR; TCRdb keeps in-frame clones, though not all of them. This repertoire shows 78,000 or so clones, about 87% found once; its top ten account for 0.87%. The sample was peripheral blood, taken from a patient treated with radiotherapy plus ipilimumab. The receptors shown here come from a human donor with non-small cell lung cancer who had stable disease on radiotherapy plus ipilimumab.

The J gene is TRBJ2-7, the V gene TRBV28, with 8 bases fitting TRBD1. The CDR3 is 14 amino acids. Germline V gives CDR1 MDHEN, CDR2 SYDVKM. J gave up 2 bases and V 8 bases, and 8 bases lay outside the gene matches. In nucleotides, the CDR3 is TGTGCCAGCTCCCGGGACAGGACGGCCTACGAGCAGTACTTC. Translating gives CASSRDRTAYEQYF.

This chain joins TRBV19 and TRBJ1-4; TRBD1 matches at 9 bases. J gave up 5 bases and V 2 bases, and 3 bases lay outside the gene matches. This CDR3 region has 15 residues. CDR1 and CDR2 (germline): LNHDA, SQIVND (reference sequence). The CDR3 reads CASSISGTGNEKLFF. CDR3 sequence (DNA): TGTGCCAGTAGTATATCTGGGACAGGGAATGAAAAACTGTTTTTT.

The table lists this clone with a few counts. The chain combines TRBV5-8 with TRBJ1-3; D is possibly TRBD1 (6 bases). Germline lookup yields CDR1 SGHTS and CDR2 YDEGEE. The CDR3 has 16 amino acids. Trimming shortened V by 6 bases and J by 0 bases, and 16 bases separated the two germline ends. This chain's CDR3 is CASNLGQRLSGNTIYF. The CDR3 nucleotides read TGTGCCAGCAACCTAGGACAGCGACTCTCTGGAAACACCATATATTTT.

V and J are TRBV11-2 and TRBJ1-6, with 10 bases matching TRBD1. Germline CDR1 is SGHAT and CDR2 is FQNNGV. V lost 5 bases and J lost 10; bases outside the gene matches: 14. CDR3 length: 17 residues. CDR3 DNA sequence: TGTGCCAGCAGCGCCCAGGGACAGGGGTTATGGGGATCACCCCTCCACTTT. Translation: CASSAQGQGLWGSPLHF. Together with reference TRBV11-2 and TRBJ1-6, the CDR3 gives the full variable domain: EAGVAQSPRYKIIEKRQSVAFWCNPISGHATLYWYQQILGQGPKLLIQFQNNGVVDDSQLPKDRFSAERLKGVDSTLKIQPAKLEDSAVYLCASSAQGQGLWGSPLHFGNGTRLTVT.

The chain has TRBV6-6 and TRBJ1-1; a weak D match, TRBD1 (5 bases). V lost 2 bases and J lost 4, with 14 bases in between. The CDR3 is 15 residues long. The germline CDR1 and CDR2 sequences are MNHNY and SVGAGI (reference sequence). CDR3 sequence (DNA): TGTGCCAGCAGTTACGGGGGTAACGGGGCCACTGAAGCTTTCTTT. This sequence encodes CASSYGGNGATEAFF.

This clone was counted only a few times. Written as DNA, the CDR3 is TGTGCCAGTAGTATAGAGGCGTCCTACGAGCAGTACTTC. Translation gives CASSIEASYEQYF. The genes are TRBV19 and TRBJ2-7; no reliable D call. V lost 0 bases and J lost 1, with 4 bases in between. The germline V gene encodes CDR1 LNHDA and CDR2 SQIVND (reference sequence). This CDR3 spans 13 amino acids. Full variable domain (missing parts from reference TRBV19 and TRBJ2-7): DGGITQSPKYLFRKEGQNVTLSCEQNLNHDAMYWYRQDPGQGLRLIYYSQIVNDFQKGDIAEGYSVSREKKESFPLTVTSAQKNPTAFYLCASSIEASYEQYFGPGTRLTVT.

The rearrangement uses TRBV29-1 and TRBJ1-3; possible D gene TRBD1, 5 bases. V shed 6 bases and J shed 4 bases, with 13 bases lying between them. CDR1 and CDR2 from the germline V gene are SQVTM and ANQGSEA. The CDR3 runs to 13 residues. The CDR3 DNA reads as TGCAGCGTGGTCACACAGGTGGGAAACACCATATATTTT. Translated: CSVVTQVGNTIYF.

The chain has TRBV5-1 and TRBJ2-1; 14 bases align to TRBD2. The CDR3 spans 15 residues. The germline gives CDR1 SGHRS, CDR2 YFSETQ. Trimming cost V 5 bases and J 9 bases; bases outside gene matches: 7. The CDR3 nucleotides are TGCGCCAGCAGAGGAGGACTAGCGGGAGGAGTTGAGCAGTTCTTC. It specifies CASRGGLAGGVEQFF.

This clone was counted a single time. In nucleotides, the CDR3 is TGTGCCAGCAGCTTAGGTCTCGGTGATTCACCCCTCCACTTT. As protein: CASSLGLGDSPLHF. The chain combines TRBV11-2 with TRBJ1-6, with D unclear. This CDR3 spans 14 amino acids. V dropped 1 base and J dropped 8 bases, with 9 bases sitting between them. Germline CDR1 SGHAT, CDR2 FQNNGV.

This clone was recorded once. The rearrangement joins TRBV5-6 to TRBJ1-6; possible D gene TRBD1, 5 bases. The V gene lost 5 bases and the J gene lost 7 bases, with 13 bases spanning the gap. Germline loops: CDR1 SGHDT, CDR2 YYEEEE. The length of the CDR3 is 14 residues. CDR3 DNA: TGTGCCAGCAGTCCTCTAAGGGGAAATTCACCCCTCCACTTT. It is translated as CASSPLRGNSPLHF.

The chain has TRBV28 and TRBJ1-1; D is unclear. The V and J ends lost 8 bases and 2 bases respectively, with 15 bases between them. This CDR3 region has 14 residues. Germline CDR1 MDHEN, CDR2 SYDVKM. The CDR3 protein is CASYNGHVNTEAFF. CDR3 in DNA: TGTGCCAGCTACAATGGGCACGTTAACACTGAAGCTTTCTTT.

CDR3 in amino acids: CASSSFGQGAYGYTF. The CDR3 DNA sequence: TGTGCCAGCAGTTCTTTTGGACAGGGGGCTTATGGCTACACCTTC. V usage is TRBV28 and J usage is TRBJ1-2, with 11 bases that match TRBD1. The CDR3 has 15 residues. The germline CDR1 and CDR2 sequences are MDHEN and SYDVKM. V shed 4 bases and J 5 bases; nucleotides not matched to a gene: 6.

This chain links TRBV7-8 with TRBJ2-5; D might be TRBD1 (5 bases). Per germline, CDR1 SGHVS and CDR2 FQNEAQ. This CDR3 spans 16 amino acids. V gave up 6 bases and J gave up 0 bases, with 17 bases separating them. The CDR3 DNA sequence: TGTGCCAGCAGTTCCTACAGGTCGTCATACCAAGAGACCCAGTACTTC. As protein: CASSSYRSSYQETQYF.

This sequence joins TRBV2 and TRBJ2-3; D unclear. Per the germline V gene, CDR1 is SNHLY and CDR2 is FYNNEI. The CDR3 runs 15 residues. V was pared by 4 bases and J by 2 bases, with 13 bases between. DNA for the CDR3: TGTGCCAGCAGTGCGGAGAGCTCCTACACAGATACGCAGTATTTT. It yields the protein CASSAESSYTDTQYF.

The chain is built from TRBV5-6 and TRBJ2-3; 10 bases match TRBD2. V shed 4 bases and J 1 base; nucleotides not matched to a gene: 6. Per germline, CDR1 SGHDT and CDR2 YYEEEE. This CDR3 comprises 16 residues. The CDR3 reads CASSMEGTSGTDTQYF. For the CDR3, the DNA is TGTGCCAGCAGCATGGAGGGGACTAGCGGCACAGATACGCAGTATTTT.

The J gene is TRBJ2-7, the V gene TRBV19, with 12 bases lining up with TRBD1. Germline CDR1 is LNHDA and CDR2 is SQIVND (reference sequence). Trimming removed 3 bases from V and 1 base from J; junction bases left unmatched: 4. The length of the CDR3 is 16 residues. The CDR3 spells CASSIRGQGASYEQYF. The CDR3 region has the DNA TGTGCCAGTAGTATCCGGGGACAGGGGGCTTCCTACGAGCAGTACTTC.

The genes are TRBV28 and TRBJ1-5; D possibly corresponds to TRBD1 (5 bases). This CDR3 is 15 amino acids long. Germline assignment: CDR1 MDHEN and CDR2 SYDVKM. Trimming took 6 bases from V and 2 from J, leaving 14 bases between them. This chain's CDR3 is CASRPQGLRNQPQHF. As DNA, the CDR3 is TGTGCCAGCAGACCTCAGGGATTGCGCAATCAGCCCCAGCATTTT.

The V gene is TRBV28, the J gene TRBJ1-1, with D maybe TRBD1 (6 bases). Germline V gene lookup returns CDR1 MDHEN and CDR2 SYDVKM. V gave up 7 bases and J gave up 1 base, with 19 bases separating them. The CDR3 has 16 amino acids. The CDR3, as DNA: TGTGCCAGCATGGGGGGGCGCGGTAGTACGAACACTGAAGCTTTCTTT. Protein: CASMGGRGSTNTEAFF.

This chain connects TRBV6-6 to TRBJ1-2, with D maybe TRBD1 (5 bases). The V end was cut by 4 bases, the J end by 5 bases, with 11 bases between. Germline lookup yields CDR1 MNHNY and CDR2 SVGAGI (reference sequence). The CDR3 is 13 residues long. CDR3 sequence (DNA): TGTGCCAGCAGTTGGGGCAGGGAGTATGGCTACACCTTC. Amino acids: CASSWGREYGYTF.